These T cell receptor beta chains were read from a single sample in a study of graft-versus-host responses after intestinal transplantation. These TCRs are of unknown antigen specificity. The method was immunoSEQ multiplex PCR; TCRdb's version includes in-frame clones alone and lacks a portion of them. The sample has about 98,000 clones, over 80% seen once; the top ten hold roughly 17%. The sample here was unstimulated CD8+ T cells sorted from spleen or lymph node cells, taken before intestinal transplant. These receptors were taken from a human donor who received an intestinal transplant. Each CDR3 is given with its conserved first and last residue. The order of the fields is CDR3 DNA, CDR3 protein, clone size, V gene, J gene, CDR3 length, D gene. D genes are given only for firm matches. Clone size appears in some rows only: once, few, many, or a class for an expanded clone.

CDR3nt: TGCAGCGTTGATCTCAGGGGGCGTCCCCTCGATGAGCAGTTCTTC; CDR3aa: CSVDLRGRPLDEQFF; abundance: .; v_gene: TRBV29-1; j_gene: TRBJ2-1; len: 15; d_gene: TRBD1
CDR3nt: TGTGCCAGCAGCTCCATGACAGGGGGCAATCAGCCCCAGCATTTT; CDR3aa: CASSSMTGGNQPQHF; abundance: .; v_gene: TRBV6-1; j_gene: TRBJ1-5; len: 15; d_gene: TRBD1
CDR3nt: TGTGCCAGCAGCCCCAAGGGCGGAGCTCGCTCCTACAATGAGCAGTTCTTC; CDR3aa: CASSPKGGARSYNEQFF; abundance: .; v_gene: TRBV13; j_gene: TRBJ2-1; len: 17; d_gene: .
CDR3nt: TGTGCCAGTAGCGTCGAACCAGTAACAGGATATCAGCCCCAGCATTTT; CDR3aa: CASSVEPVTGYQPQHF; abundance: .; v_gene: TRBV19; j_gene: TRBJ1-5; len: 16; d_gene: .
CDR3nt: TGCGCCAGCAGCCAAGAGCTTCGGGGGTCGGGCTACACCTTC; CDR3aa: CASSQELRGSGYTF; abundance: .; v_gene: TRBV4-1; j_gene: TRBJ1-2; len: 14; d_gene: .
CDR3nt: TGCGCCAGCAGCTTGAGGGAAACCCCGGGACAGGGGTTCGGCTATGGCTACACCTTC; CDR3aa: CASSLRETPGQGFGYGYTF; abundance: .; v_gene: TRBV5-1; j_gene: TRBJ1-2; len: 19; d_gene: TRBD1
CDR3nt: TGTGCCAGCAGCCCCGAAGCACAGGGGACGGACTATGGCTACACCTTC; CDR3aa: CASSPEAQGTDYGYTF; abundance: once; v_gene: TRBV13; j_gene: TRBJ1-2; len: 16; d_gene: TRBD1
CDR3nt: TGTGCCAGCAGCTTCCCGGGGGAAGCCTACGAGCAGTACTTC; CDR3aa: CASSFPGEAYEQYF; abundance: .; v_gene: TRBV5-6; j_gene: TRBJ2-7; len: 14; d_gene: .
CDR3nt: TGTGCCAGCAGCGCTGAGGACAGCTATTCACCCCTCCACTTT; CDR3aa: CASSAEDSYSPLHF; abundance: .; v_gene: TRBV9; j_gene: TRBJ1-6; len: 14; d_gene: .
CDR3nt: TGTGCCAGCAGTGAATACCCAGGGGGCGGGAGTGGCTACACCTTC; CDR3aa: CASSEYPGGGSGYTF; abundance: few; v_gene: TRBV25-1; j_gene: TRBJ1-2; len: 15; d_gene: TRBD1
CDR3nt: TGTGCCAGCAGCCAAAGCCACGGTAATGAAAAACTGTTTTTT; CDR3aa: CASSQSHGNEKLFF; abundance: .; v_gene: TRBV6-5; j_gene: TRBJ1-4; len: 14; d_gene: .
CDR3nt: TGTGCCAGCAGTTTCCAGGCTGCCACTGAAGCTTTCTTT; CDR3aa: CASSFQAATEAFF; abundance: .; v_gene: TRBV28; j_gene: TRBJ1-1; len: 13; d_gene: .
CDR3nt: TGTGCCAGAACGCTGGCTAGCGGGGCCTACAATGAGCAGTTCTTC; CDR3aa: CARTLASGAYNEQFF; abundance: once; v_gene: TRBV9; j_gene: TRBJ2-1; len: 15; d_gene: TRBD2
CDR3nt: TGTGCCAGCAGCTTAGCGGGGAGCGGGAATGAGCAGTTCTTC; CDR3aa: CASSLAGSGNEQFF; abundance: .; v_gene: TRBV5-4; j_gene: TRBJ2-1; len: 14; d_gene: TRBD2
CDR3nt: TGTGCCAGCAGCTTATCTTGGGAGCGGGGTAGCACAGATACGCAGTATTTT; CDR3aa: CASSLSWERGSTDTQYF; abundance: .; v_gene: TRBV7-9; j_gene: TRBJ2-3; len: 17; d_gene: TRBD2
CDR3nt: TGTGCCAGCAGCTGGGGAGGGAACTCCTACGAGCAGTACTTC; CDR3aa: CASSWGGNSYEQYF; abundance: .; v_gene: TRBV5-4; j_gene: TRBJ2-7; len: 14; d_gene: TRBD2